The 19 T cell receptor beta chains listed next were all sequenced from one sample in a study of shared clonotypes between healthy human individuals. Naive-designated CD8 cells lacked CD45RO, were positively enriched for CCR7, and omitted terminally differentiated effector memory CD45RA+ cells. Assay: immunoSEQ multiplex PCR; the TCRdb copy retains only in-frame clones and omits some. The sample carries roughly 1,800,000 clones, about 95% recorded once. The specimen sequenced was naive CD8+ T cells sorted from blood. The receptors originated from a man between 18 and 29 years old in good health.

This chain links TRBV27 with TRBJ2-7; no definite D call. V lost 3 bases to trimming and J lost 3 bases, with 9 bases between them. The CDR3 is 13 residues long. Per germline, CDR1 MNHEY and CDR2 SMNVEV (reference sequence). Here the CDR3 DNA reads TGTGCCAGCAGTTTTGCGCTTGACTACGAGCAGTACTTC. Residues: CASSFALDYEQYF.

DNA of the CDR3: TGTGCCTGGAGCTGGGTCTATAGCAATCAGCCCCAGCATTTT. Protein: CAWSWVYSNQPQHF. The chain recombines TRBV30 with TRBJ1-5; unclear D gene. Per the germline V gene, CDR1 is GTSNPN and CDR2 is SVGIG (reference sequence). The CDR3 covers 14 residues. V lost 3 bases and J lost 0, with 9 bases in between.

The chain uses TRBV19 and TRBJ2-1, with D possibly TRBD1 on 6 matching bases. The CDR3 length is 12 residues. CDR1 is LNHDA and CDR2 is SQIVND in the germline V gene (reference sequence). V was cut by 9 bases and J by 2 bases, with 8 bases left in between. The CDR3: CASGDTYNEQFF. The CDR3 coding sequence is TGTGCCAGCGGGGACACCTACAATGAGCAGTTCTTC.

The gene calls are TRBV13 and TRBJ1-1; possibly TRBD1 for D (5 bases). The CDR3 is 13 residues long. CDR1 PRHDT and CDR2 FYEKMQ come from the germline V gene (reference sequence). Trimming removed 0 bases at V and 11 bases at J, with 13 bases between. The CDR3 bases are TGTGCCAGCAGCTTAGGCGGGGGAGATGAGGCTTTCTTT. This encodes CASSLGGGDEAFF.

This chain links TRBV7-8 with TRBJ1-4, with D maybe TRBD1 (5 bases). V lost 5 bases, J lost 5 bases, and 12 bases lay in between. This CDR3 contains 14 residues. Germline assignment: CDR1 SGHVS and CDR2 FQNEAQ. CDR3 protein: CASSRSGDNEKLFF. CDR3 bases: TGTGCCAGCAGCCGGTCCGGGGACAATGAAAAACTGTTTTTT.

The V call is TRBV5-6, the J call TRBJ2-3; D not resolved. Germline V CDR1 and CDR2: SGHDT, YYEEEE. The CDR3 runs 15 residues. V was pared by 1 base and J by 0 bases, with 9 bases between. This chain's CDR3 is CASSLLLTSTDTQYF. Written as DNA, the CDR3 is TGTGCCAGCAGCTTGTTGCTTACTAGCACAGATACGCAGTATTTT. The variable domain in full, completed from reference TRBV5-6 and TRBJ2-3, reads DAGVTQSPTHLIKTRGQQVTLRCSPKSGHDTVSWYQQALGQGPQFIFQYYEEEERQRGNFPDRFSGHQFPNYSSELNVNALLLGDSALYLCASSLLLTSTDTQYFGPGTRLTVL.

The chain carries TRBV27 and TRBJ1-6, with 8 bases matching TRBD1. The CDR3 has 16 amino acids. Trimming cost V 5 bases and J 4 bases; bases outside gene matches: 7. CDR1 and CDR2 from the germline V gene are MNHEY and SMNVEV (reference sequence). As DNA, the CDR3 is TGTGCCAGCAGTCCAGGGACAGGTGATTATAATTCACCCCTCCACTTT. Its protein is CASSPGTGDYNSPLHF.

The CDR3 DNA reads TGTGCCAGCAGTTTCCTCGGGGGTTTGGGCACAGATACGCAGTATTTT. As protein: CASSFLGGLGTDTQYF. The V gene is TRBV27, the J gene TRBJ2-3; possibly TRBD2 for D (6 bases). The germline CDR1 and CDR2 sequences are MNHEY and SMNVEV (reference sequence). V dropped 3 bases and J dropped 1 base, with 14 bases sitting between them. The CDR3 is 16 residues long.

The V call is TRBV7-9, the J call TRBJ2-7; D is unresolved. Germline V gene sequence: CDR1 SEHNR, CDR2 FQNEAQ (reference sequence). V was pared by 2 bases and J by 3 bases, with 8 bases between. There are 13 residues in the CDR3. CDR3 DNA sequence: TGTGCCAGCAGCTTATATGAGAACTACGAGCAGTACTTC. It translates to CASSLYENYEQYF.

CDR3 bases: TGTGCCAGCAGCTTAGTCGGGGAAGACAATGAGCAGTTCTTC. Protein: CASSLVGEDNEQFF. The chain joins TRBV7-9 to TRBJ2-1; D may be TRBD2 (5 bases). CDR1 SEHNR and CDR2 FQNEAQ come from the germline V gene (reference sequence). The CDR3 totals 14 residues. Trimming shortened V by 1 base and J by 5 bases, and 9 bases separated the two germline ends.

The CDR3 here is CASSLGVPYEQYF. The CDR3 DNA follows: TGTGCCAGCAGCTTGGGGGTTCCCTACGAGCAGTACTTC. The V gene is TRBV5-6, the J gene TRBJ2-7, with D uncertain. The CDR3 runs 13 residues. V was pared by 0 bases and J by 2 bases, with 6 bases between. Germline CDR1 reads SGHDT; CDR2 reads YYEEEE.

This sequence joins TRBV10-3 and TRBJ1-1; TRBD1 is a possible D gene (5 bases). CDR1 is ENHRY, CDR2 SYGVKD, per germline. Trimming pared 2 bases from V and 5 bases from J, leaving 12 bases between. The CDR3 runs 14 residues. CDR3 protein: CAISEGGSRTEAFF. The CDR3 nucleotides read TGTGCCATCAGTGAGGGGGGGTCGAGAACTGAAGCTTTCTTT.

The chain couples TRBV6-5 to TRBJ1-1; TRBD1 agrees at 9 bases. J was trimmed by 3 bases and V by 6 bases; bases with no gene match: 8. Germline loops: CDR1 MNHEY, CDR2 SVGAGI. The CDR3 consists of 15 residues. DNA for the CDR3: TGTGCCAGCAGGCCCGACAGGGGGAGGGACACTGAAGCTTTCTTT. Its translation: CASRPDRGRDTEAFF.

V is TRBV11-2 and J is TRBJ2-7; tentatively, D is TRBD1 or TRBD2 (5 bases each). The CDR3 covers 16 residues. Trimming took off 0 bases at V and 0 bases at J, with 12 bases between the two ends. Germline V gene sequence: CDR1 SGHAT, CDR2 FQNNGV. The CDR3 sequence is CASSLEGPDASYEQYF. Here the CDR3 DNA reads TGTGCCAGCAGCTTAGAGGGACCGGACGCCTCCTACGAGCAGTACTTC.

The chain is built from TRBV2 and TRBJ1-5; 7 bases fit TRBD1. The V gene end was trimmed by 6 bases and the J gene end by 4 bases; junction bases not matched to a gene: 9. In germline, CDR1 is SNHLY, CDR2 FYNNEI. CDR3 size: 15 residues. The CDR3 nucleotides are TGTGCCAGCAGCGATCCCGACAGGGATAATCAGCCCCAGCATTTT. Translation: CASSDPDRDNQPQHF.

J is TRBJ2-2 and V is TRBV5-1; D may be TRBD1 or TRBD2 (5 bases each). CDR3 length: 17 residues. The germline CDR1 and CDR2 sequences are SGHRS and YFSETQ. Between the trimmed V and J ends, which lost 1 base and 1 base, there was a span of 14 bases. CDR3 bases: TGCGCCAGCAGCTTGACGGTGGGGGTCGGGAACACCGGGGAGCTGTTTTTT. It yields the protein CASSLTVGVGNTGELFF.

The V and J genes are TRBV9 and TRBJ2-2; D is perhaps TRBD1 or TRBD2 (7 bases each). V was cut by 1 base and J by 5 bases, with 15 bases left in between. This CDR3 is 16 amino acids long. Germline CDR1 reads SGDLS; CDR2 reads YYNGEE. CDR3 protein: CASSVSRGGKTGELFF. CDR3 DNA sequence: TGTGCCAGCAGCGTAAGCAGGGGGGGAAAAACCGGGGAGCTGTTTTTT.

The chain carries TRBV6-1 and TRBJ2-7, with D hard to call. This CDR3 has 13 amino acids. Germline assignment: CDR1 MNHNS and CDR2 SASEGT. Trimming took off 1 base at V and 5 bases at J, with 9 bases between the two ends. The CDR3 loop reads CASSEGPRNEQYF. DNA of the CDR3: TGTGCCAGCAGTGAAGGTCCCAGAAACGAGCAGTACTTC.

This clone was detected once. CDR3 DNA: TGTGCCAGCAGCCCCCAGGCGAATGAGCAGTTCTTC. Protein sequence: CASSPQANEQFF. The chain links TRBV9 to TRBJ2-1; D is unclear. V lost 4 bases, J lost 7 bases, and 9 bases lay in between. Germline V gene data show CDR1 as SGDLS and CDR2 as YYNGEE. The CDR3 extends over 12 amino acids.